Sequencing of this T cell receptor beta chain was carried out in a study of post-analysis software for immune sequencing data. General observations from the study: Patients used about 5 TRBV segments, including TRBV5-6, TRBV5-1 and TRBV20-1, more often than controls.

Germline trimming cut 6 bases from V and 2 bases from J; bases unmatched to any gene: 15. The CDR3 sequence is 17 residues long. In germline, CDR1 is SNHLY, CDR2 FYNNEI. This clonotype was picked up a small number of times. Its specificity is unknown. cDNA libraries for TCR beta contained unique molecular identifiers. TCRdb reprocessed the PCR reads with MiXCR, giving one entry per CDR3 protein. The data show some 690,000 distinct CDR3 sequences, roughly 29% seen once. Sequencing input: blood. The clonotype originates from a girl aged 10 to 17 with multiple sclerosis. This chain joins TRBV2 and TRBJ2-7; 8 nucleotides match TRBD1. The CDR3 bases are TGTGCCAGCAGCCCCCGTACCGGGACAGGTAAAGCCTACGAGCAGTACTTC. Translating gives CASSPRTGTGKAYEQYF. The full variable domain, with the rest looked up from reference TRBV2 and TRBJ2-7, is EPEVTQTPSHQVTQMGQEVILRCVPISNHLYFYWYRQILGQKVEFLVSFYNNEISEKSEIFDDQFSVERPDGSNFTLKIRSTKLEDSAMYFCASSPRTGTGKAYEQYFGPGTRLTVT.